The 14 T cell receptor beta chains given below trace back to one sample, sequenced in a study of blood T cell repertoires in COVID-19. The data were produced by immunoSEQ multiplex PCR, yet TCRdb's version contains in-frame clones alone and is incomplete. The sample consists of 200,000 or so clones, around 90% of them appearing once. Sequencing was performed on peripheral blood. All receptors come from a man aged 65 to 79 with acute or convalescent COVID-19.

This clone has a handful of counts. The chain has TRBV7-9 and TRBJ2-1; D possibly corresponds to TRBD2 (5 bases). Trimming removed 4 bases at V and 4 bases at J, with 8 bases between. The CDR3 has 13 residues. Germline CDR1 SEHNR, CDR2 FQNEAQ (reference sequence). CDR3 sequence: CASSWTEYNEQFF. The CDR3 DNA reads TGTGCCAGCAGCTGGACTGAATACAATGAGCAGTTCTTC.

The V gene is TRBV5-1, the J gene TRBJ1-2; weak D call: TRBD1 (6 bases). This CDR3 is 17 amino acids long. CDR1 and CDR2 (germline): SGHRS, YFSETQ. The V gene lost 4 bases and the J gene lost 7 bases, with 26 bases spanning the gap. This chain's CDR3 is CASSLPSAGTILGGYTF. CDR3 bases: TGCGCCAGCAGCCTTCCGTCGGCAGGGACAATCCTCGGTGGCTACACCTTC. Looking up the rest from reference TRBV5-1 and TRBJ1-2 gives the full variable domain: KAGVTQTPRYLIKTRGQQVTLSCSPISGHRSVSWYQQTPGQGLQFLFEYFSETQRNKGNFPGRFSGRQFSNSRSEMNVSTLELGDSALYLCASSLPSAGTILGGYTFGSGTRLTVV.

The chain joins TRBV30 to TRBJ1-4; TRBD1 is a possible D gene (6 bases). The CDR3 runs 14 residues. Germline lookup yields CDR1 GTSNPN and CDR2 SVGIG (reference sequence). With 5 bases removed from V and 9 bases from J, the gap between germline ends came to 19 bases. The CDR3 sequence is CAWSRGGDRKKLFF. In nucleotides, the CDR3 is TGTGCCTGGTCGAGAGGGGGGGATCGGAAAAAACTGTTTTTT. The full variable domain, with the rest looked up from reference TRBV30 and TRBJ1-4, is SQTIHQWPATLVQPVGSPLSLECTVEGTSNPNLYWYRQAAGRGLQLLFYSVGIGQISSEVPQNLSASRPQDRQFILSSKKLLLSDSGFYLCAWSRGGDRKKLFFGSGTQLSVL.

This rearrangement joins TRBV3-1 (or the pseudogene TRBV3-2) to TRBJ1-4; D gene ambiguous. Germline V CDR1 and CDR2: LGHDT, YNNKEL (reference sequence). Trimming removed 4 bases from V and 8 bases from J, with 8 bases in between. This CDR3 spans 12 amino acids. CDR3 residues: CASSPTAEKLFF. CDR3 DNA sequence: TGTGCCAGCAGCCCTACAGCAGAAAAACTGTTTTTT.

This clone was observed once. The chain uses TRBV12-5 and TRBJ2-5; D call uncertain. The CDR3 is made up of 12 amino acids. V was shortened by 6 bases and J by 5 bases, with 10 bases between the two germline ends. Germline values: CDR1 LGHNT, CDR2 FRNRAP. The CDR3 DNA reads TGTGCTAGTGGGAGGCCCGGGGAGACCCAGTACTTC. Translated: CASGRPGETQYF.

The table lists this clone with a few counts. The chain is built from TRBV27 and TRBJ1-2; D perhaps matches TRBD1 (5 bases). CDR1 and CDR2 from the germline V gene are MNHEY and SMNVEV (reference sequence). This CDR3 contains 14 residues. The ends were cut back, 5 bases at V and 4 bases at J, with 14 bases in the middle. The CDR3: CASSPQGSAYGYTF. The CDR3, as DNA: TGTGCCAGCAGTCCCCAGGGTTCCGCCTATGGCTACACCTTC.

This chain links TRBV3-1 (or the pseudogene TRBV3-2) with TRBJ1-1, with D tentatively TRBD1 (5 bases). Trimming removed 0 bases from V and 2 bases from J, with 7 bases in between. The germline V gene encodes CDR1 LGHDT and CDR2 YNNKEL (reference sequence). The CDR3 loop spans 14 amino acids. CDR3 residues: CASSQETVNTEAFF. The CDR3 region has the DNA TGTGCCAGCAGCCAAGAGACAGTTAACACTGAAGCTTTCTTT.

The CDR3 here is CASSYIHEQFF. CDR3 nucleotide sequence: TGTGCCAGCAGTTATATTCATGAGCAGTTCTTC. This chain joins TRBV6-5 and TRBJ2-1; D is ambiguous. Trimming cost V 3 bases and J 8 bases, with 5 bases left between them. Germline loops: CDR1 MNHEY, CDR2 SVGAGI. This CDR3 is built from 11 residues.

The J gene is TRBJ2-2, the V gene TRBV24-1, with D possibly TRBD1 on 7 matching bases. Per the germline V gene, CDR1 is KGHDR and CDR2 is SFDVKD. The length of the CDR3 is 14 residues. V lost 4 bases and J 6 bases, leaving 11 bases between the germline ends. CDR3 residues: CATSETGRPGELFF. DNA of the CDR3: TGTGCCACCAGTGAGACAGGGAGGCCCGGGGAGCTGTTTTTT.

The chain combines TRBV29-1 with TRBJ2-7, with D unclear. Germline V CDR1 and CDR2: SQVTM, ANQGSEA. V lost 2 bases to trimming and J lost 3 bases, with 5 bases between them. The CDR3 is made up of 11 amino acids. The CDR3 DNA reads as TGCAGCGTTGAACACAACTACGAGCAGTACTTC. Its protein product is CSVEHNYEQYF.

The chain has TRBV5-6 and TRBJ1-2; 11 nucleotides agree with TRBD1. The germline V gene has CDR1 SGHDT and CDR2 YYEEEE. CDR3 length equals 16 residues. V lost 0 bases to trimming and J lost 5 bases; unmatched junction nucleotides: 6. Here the CDR3 DNA reads TGTGCCAGCAGCTTGGGGACAGGGGGCGCTCGTTATGGCTACACCTTC. It encodes CASSLGTGGARYGYTF.

The rearrangement links TRBV14 to TRBJ2-4; D perhaps matches TRBD2 (6 bases). The CDR3 extends over 15 amino acids. Trimming left V 2 bases short and J 2 bases short, with 10 bases between. Germline loops: CDR1 SGHDN, CDR2 FVKESK. CDR3 in DNA: TGTGCCAGCAGCCAATTGGCGGGACCCAAAAACATTCAGTACTTC. Translated, it gives CASSQLAGPKNIQYF.

This clone was seen only once. The chain uses TRBV21-1 and TRBJ2-7; the table's D gene call, TRBD2, was not cross checked with the DNA. TRBV21-1 is noted as a pseudogene. The CDR3 is 14 amino acids. CDR3 loop: CASSNGEDMYEQYF. The CDR3 coding sequence is TGTGCCAGCAGTAACGGGGAGGATATGTACGAGCAGTACTTC.

The genes are TRBV4-2 and TRBJ2-2, with TRBD2 identical over 14 bases. The CDR3 extends over 19 amino acids. With 0 bases clipped from V and 2 bases from J, the junction kept 5 bases outside the gene matches. The germline CDR1 and CDR2 sequences are LGHNA and YNFKEQ. The CDR3 reads CASSQESTSGRANTGELFF. The CDR3 DNA reads TGTGCCAGCAGCCAAGAATCGACTAGCGGGAGGGCCAACACCGGGGAGCTGTTTTTT.